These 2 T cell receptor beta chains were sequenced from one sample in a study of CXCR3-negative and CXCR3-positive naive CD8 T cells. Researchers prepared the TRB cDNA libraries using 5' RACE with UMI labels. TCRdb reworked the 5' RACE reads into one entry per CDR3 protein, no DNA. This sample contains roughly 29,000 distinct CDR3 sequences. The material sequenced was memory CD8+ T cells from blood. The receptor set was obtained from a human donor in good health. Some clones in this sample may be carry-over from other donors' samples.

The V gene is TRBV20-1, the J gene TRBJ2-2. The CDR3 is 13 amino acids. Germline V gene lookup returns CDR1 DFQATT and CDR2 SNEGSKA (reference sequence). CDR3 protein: CSAREGNTGELFF.

CDR3 in amino acids: CSASRLAAYEQYF. The rearrangement links TRBV20-1 to TRBJ2-7; TCRdb lists TRBD2, though no DNA is available to test this call. There are 13 residues in the CDR3. Per the germline V gene, CDR1 is DFQATT and CDR2 is SNEGSKA (reference sequence).